The T cell receptor (beta chain) under discussion was sequenced for a study of blood T cells in healthy people across ages. On the study more broadly: The capture of about one barcoded beta molecule per two T cells was achieved by template switching. Study-wide findings and caveats: Because donor CMV status was unknown, expanded clonotype changes were possibly confounded.

Details on this clonotype: Its antigen remains unidentified.

The germline V gene encodes CDR1 MNHNS and CDR2 SASEGT. With 6 bases removed from V and 1 base from J, the gap between germline ends came to 15 bases. The CDR3 spans 15 residues. A J-beta primer mix and a sample-barcoded 5' primer were used in a second PCR of about 7 to 12 cycles. Every sample gave at least 2.5 million paired-end reads containing CDR3. TCRdb analysed the 5' RACE reads with MiXCR anew, one entry per CDR3 protein. This sample has about 780,000 distinct CDR3 sequences, with about half found just once. This receptor was taken from a man at least 80 years old in good health. V and J are TRBV6-1 and TRBJ1-2; D is undetermined. Material: blood. CDR3 nucleotides: TGTGCCAGCAGCCCCCCTAGGACGGATAACTATGGCTACACCTTC. Translated, it gives CASSPPRTDNYGYTF.